The next 8 T cell receptor beta chains were all read from a single sample in a study of blood T cell repertoires in COVID-19. Clones were sequenced by immunoSEQ multiplex PCR, and TCRdb holds only the in-frame ones, with some missing. The data show about 40,000 clones, around nine tenths seen once. The source material was peripheral blood. The receptors shown here come from a woman aged 70-85 years with acute or convalescent COVID-19.

This clone rates as medium-sized (0.01 to 0.1%). The gene calls are TRBV5-6 and TRBJ1-5; TRBD1 might be the D (5 bases). The CDR3 runs to 13 residues. V shed 4 bases and J shed 6 bases, with 11 bases lying between them. Germline V gene data show CDR1 as SGHDT and CDR2 as YYEEEE. CDR3 bases: TGTGCCAGCAGCCCGCAAAGGGGTCAGCCCCAGCATTTT. Translating it yields CASSPQRGQPQHF. The complete variable domain, with remaining parts taken from reference TRBV5-6 and TRBJ1-5, reads DAGVTQSPTHLIKTRGQQVTLRCSPKSGHDTVSWYQQALGQGPQFIFQYYEEEERQRGNFPDRFSGHQFPNYSSELNVNALLLGDSALYLCASSPQRGQPQHFGDGTRLSIL.

This rearrangement joins TRBV24-1 to TRBJ2-4, with 7 nucleotides matching TRBD1. Germline V gene sequence: CDR1 KGHDR, CDR2 SFDVKD. The V and J ends lost 2 bases and 2 bases, in that order; junction bases with no gene match: 8. CDR3 length equals 17 residues. The CDR3 reads CATSDSRQGGSKNIQYF. CDR3 nucleotide sequence: TGTGCCACCAGTGATTCAAGACAGGGTGGGTCCAAAAACATTCAGTACTTC.

The rearrangement links TRBV18 to TRBJ2-1; 11 bases agree with TRBD2. This CDR3 spans 16 amino acids. CDR1 and CDR2 from the germline V gene are KGHSH and LQKENI. Trimming took 5 bases from V and 3 from J; bases not matched to a gene: 6. This CDR3 is CASSASGTSGYNEQFF. The CDR3 coding sequence is TGTGCCAGCTCAGCCTCCGGGACTAGCGGCTACAATGAGCAGTTCTTC.

This clone was seen only once. This chain uses TRBV4-3 with TRBJ1-2; D is possibly TRBD1 (5 bases). CDR3 length: 15 residues. From germline, CDR1 is LGHNA and CDR2 YSLEER. Deletions cut 4 bases from V and 3 bases from J, with 15 bases between. CDR3 nucleotides: TGCGCCAGCAGCCCTCAAGATGAAGGGGACTATGGCTACACCTTC. Protein product: CASSPQDEGDYGYTF.

J is TRBJ2-3 and V is TRBV27, with 9 bases identical to TRBD2. The ends lost 9 bases at V and 2 bases at J; junction bases unmatched: 6. The CDR3 consists of 14 residues. Germline V CDR1 and CDR2: MNHEY, SMNVEV (reference sequence). CDR3 coding DNA: TGTGCCAGTGTAAGCGGGGGGTTCACAGATACGCAGTATTTT. Residues: CASVSGGFTDTQYF.

The J gene is TRBJ2-5, the V gene TRBV10-1; D perhaps matches TRBD1 (6 bases). This CDR3 contains 13 residues. With 5 bases removed from V and 1 base from J, the gap between germline ends came to 8 bases. Germline values: CDR1 WNHNN, CDR2 SYGVQD (reference sequence). The CDR3 is CASSLDSQETQYF. The CDR3 region has the DNA TGCGCCAGCAGTCTGGACAGCCAAGAGACCCAGTACTTC.

As for this clone: Other DNA sequences of this sample code for an identical CDR3. The chain is built from TRBV27 and TRBJ1-5; unclear D gene. The germline gives CDR1 MNHEY, CDR2 SMNVEV (reference sequence). The CDR3 length is 14 residues. Trimming shortened V by 3 bases and J by 4 bases, and 10 bases separated the two germline ends. The CDR3 DNA follows: TGTGCCAGCAGTTTGACGACGGGGAATCAGCCCCAGCATTTT. Translating it yields CASSLTTGNQPQHF.

V gene TRBV12-3 or TRBV12-4 combines with J gene TRBJ2-7, with D hard to call. The V and J ends lost 1 base and 2 bases respectively, with 6 bases between them. The CDR3 loop spans 13 amino acids. CDR3 bases: TGTGCCAGCAGTTTAGACTATACCTACGAGCAGTACGTC. Its protein is CASSLDYTYEQYV.